The TCR beta chain described here comes from a study of cytomegalovirus exposure and HLA in healthy donors. Germline values: CDR1 SEHNR, CDR2 FQNEAQ (reference sequence). V shed 5 bases and J shed 7 bases, with 17 bases lying between them. CDR3 size: 15 residues. The PCR made use of 60 Vbeta and 13 Jbeta primers. The protocol was immunoSEQ multiplex PCR, while the TCRdb copy is restricted to in-frame clones and leaves out a portion. The data show under 200,000 clones, over 70% seen once. Comment on this clone: As yet, its antigen is unknown.

Study-level findings and limits: On later analysis, the bulk of CMV-associated TCR beta chains appeared to be HLA-restricted. In a later analysis, across HLA loci, associated TCR counts were highest for DRB1, lowest for HLA-C.

The J gene is TRBJ2-2, the V gene TRBV7-9; D gene unclear. The clonotype was recovered from a middle-aged man in good health and CMV-seronegative. The sequencing input was PBMCs. The CDR3 is CASSHELGNYGELFF. The DNA of the CDR3 is TGTGCCAGCAGCCACGAGCTTGGCAACTACGGGGAGCTGTTTTTT.